These T cell receptor beta chains were read from a single sample in a study of vaccination and CD4 T cells after COVID-19. TCRdb itself ran the PCR reads through MiXCR, one entry per CDR3 protein. The table includes about 27,000 distinct CDR3 sequences, approximately 60% detected once. Their recognized antigens are unknown. Specimen: CD4+ T cells from blood, cultured in vitro, collected after SARS-CoV-2 vaccination. The source is a human donor who received a COVID-19 vaccine. Both conserved end residues are part of each CDR3. Each record gives: clone size, D gene, J gene, V gene, CDR3 protein, CDR3 DNA. D genes are given only for firm matches. Clone sizes are given selectively: once, few, many, or a class where the clone is expanded.

size: -
D: -
J: TRBJ1-1
V: TRBV7-3
CDR3: CASSPRAGTTEAFF
DNA: TGTGCCAGCAGTCCGAGGGCAGGGACCACTGAAGCTTTCTTT

size: -
D: TRBD2
J: TRBJ2-7
V: TRBV7-2
CDR3: CASSGRGGVDEQYF
DNA: TGTGCCAGCAGCGGGCGGGGGGGTGTCGACGAGCAGTACTTC

size: -
D: TRBD2
J: TRBJ2-3
V: TRBV12-3/TRBV12-4
CDR3: CASRRLAGGPDTQYF
DNA: TGTGCCAGCAGAAGACTAGCGGGGGGGCCAGATACGCAGTATTTT

size: -
D: TRBD1
J: TRBJ2-7
V: TRBV20-1
CDR3: CSAPGTDPYEQYF
DNA: TGCAGTGCCCCCGGGACAGACCCCTACGAGCAGTACTTC

size: -
D: TRBD2
J: TRBJ2-5
V: TRBV2
CDR3: CASSERVTSGGRETQYF
DNA: TGTGCCAGCAGTGAGAGGGTGACTAGCGGGGGCAGGGAGACCCAGTACTTC

size: -
D: -
J: TRBJ1-6
V: TRBV5-1
CDR3: CASSLDYRVNSPLHF
DNA: TGCGCCAGCAGCTTGGATTACAGGGTTAATTCACCCCTCCACTTT

size: -
D: -
J: TRBJ2-5
V: TRBV2
CDR3: CASSRGFQETQYF
DNA: TGTGCCAGCAGCAGAGGTTTCCAAGAGACCCAGTACTTC

size: -
D: TRBD1
J: TRBJ2-2
V: TRBV5-4
CDR3: CASSRDSANTGELFF
DNA: TGTGCCAGCAGCAGGGACAGCGCGAACACCGGGGAGCTGTTTTTT

size: -
D: TRBD2
J: TRBJ2-1
V: TRBV20-1
CDR3: CSARDMRAGGANEQFF
DNA: TGCAGTGCTAGAGATATGAGAGCGGGGGGCGCAAATGAGCAGTTCTTC

size: -
D: TRBD1
J: TRBJ2-1
V: TRBV30
CDR3: CAWTVTGTGPFF
DNA: TGTGCCTGGACCGTCACCGGGACAGGGCCGTTCTTC

size: -
D: -
J: TRBJ2-1
V: TRBV24-1
CDR3: CATSDSTRSREQFF
DNA: TGTGCCACCAGTGATTCAACTCGATCCAGGGAGCAGTTCTTC

size: few
D: -
J: TRBJ2-7
V: TRBV7-2
CDR3: CASSLTAQYEQYF
DNA: TGTGCCAGCAGTTTAACAGCGCAGTACGAGCAGTACTTC

size: few
D: -
J: TRBJ2-3
V: TRBV7-2
CDR3: CASSLGAEGADTQYF
DNA: TGTGCCAGCAGCTTAGGGGCAGAAGGAGCAGATACGCAGTATTTT

size: -
D: -
J: TRBJ1-2
V: TRBV20-1
CDR3: CSARDGAYGYTF
DNA: TGCAGTGCTAGAGATGGGGCTTACGGCTACACCTTC

size: -
D: -
J: TRBJ2-7
V: TRBV20-1
CDR3: CSARGTAFSAEQYF
DNA: TGCAGTGCTAGAGGGACGGCTTTCTCGGCCGAGCAGTACTTC

size: -
D: -
J: TRBJ1-1
V: TRBV5-1
CDR3: CASSFLEARNTEAFF
DNA: TGCGCCAGCAGCTTTCTGGAGGCCCGGAACACTGAAGCTTTCTTT

size: -
D: -
J: TRBJ1-2
V: TRBV20-1
CDR3: CSARDPGDYGYTF
DNA: TGCAGTGCTAGAGACCCCGGGGACTATGGCTACACCTTC

size: few
D: -
J: TRBJ2-2
V: TRBV2
CDR3: CASLPPGQEFTGELFF
DNA: TGTGCCAGCTTACCCCCCGGACAAGAGTTCACCGGGGAGCTGTTTTTT

size: -
D: -
J: TRBJ2-2
V: TRBV5-1
CDR3: CASSQSRESGTGELFF
DNA: TGCGCCAGCAGCCAGTCTAGGGAAAGCGGAACCGGGGAGCTGTTTTTT

size: -
D: TRBD1
J: TRBJ2-7
V: TRBV7-8
CDR3: CASSLGQGIFYEQYF
DNA: TGTGCCAGCAGCCTCGGACAGGGTATTTTCTACGAGCAGTACTTC

size: -
D: -
J: TRBJ1-5
V: TRBV2
CDR3: CASGDTQLSNQPQHF
DNA: TGTGCCAGTGGGGACACTCAGCTTAGCAATCAGCCCCAGCATTTT

size: -
D: -
J: TRBJ1-1
V: TRBV27
CDR3: CASSLTENTEAFF
DNA: TGTGCCAGCAGTTTAACGGAGAACACTGAAGCTTTCTTT

size: once
D: -
J: TRBJ1-1
V: TRBV30
CDR3: CAWSHRDRLLQEAFF
DNA: TGTGCCTGGAGTCACCGAGACAGGCTCCTCCAGGAGGCTTTCTTT